The clone carrying this TCR beta chain showed up just once. This specimen comes from a study of blood T cell repertoires in COVID-19. Trimming took off 3 bases at V and 0 bases at J, with 9 bases between the two ends. Germline V CDR1 and CDR2: MNHEY, SVGAGI. The CDR3 has 16 amino acids. Authors' analysis steps: Counts of nucleated cells, estimated from reference gene primer amplification, were obtained. The method was immunoSEQ multiplex PCR; TCRdb's version includes in-frame clones alone and lacks a portion of them. The D gene and trimming were derived from the DNA, and the V and J assignments and clone size from that table. Of about 170,000 clones detected, roughly 84% appear once; the ten largest clones hold approximately 2.6%.

This TCR was recovered from a human donor with acute or convalescent COVID-19. The donor label of this sample is uncertain. The V gene is TRBV6-5, the J gene TRBJ2-6, with TRBD2 as a possible D gene (6 bases). Input material: peripheral blood. Here the CDR3 DNA reads TGTGCCAGCAGTTATAGGACTACCTCTGGGGCCAACGTCCTGACTTTC. Protein: CASSYRTTSGANVLTF.